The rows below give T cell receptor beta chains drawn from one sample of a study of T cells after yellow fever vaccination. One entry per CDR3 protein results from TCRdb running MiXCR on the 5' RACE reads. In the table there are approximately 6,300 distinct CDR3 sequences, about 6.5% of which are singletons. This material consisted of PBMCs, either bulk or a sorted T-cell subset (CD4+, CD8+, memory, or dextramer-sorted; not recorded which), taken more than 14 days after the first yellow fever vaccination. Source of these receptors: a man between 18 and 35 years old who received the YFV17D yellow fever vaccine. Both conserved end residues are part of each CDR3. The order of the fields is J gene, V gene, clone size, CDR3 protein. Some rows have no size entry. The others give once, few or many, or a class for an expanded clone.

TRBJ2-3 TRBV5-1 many CASSLGKRGGLYTQYF
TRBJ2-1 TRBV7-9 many CASSIIRDNSYNEQFF
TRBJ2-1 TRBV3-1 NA CASSPERSYNAQFF
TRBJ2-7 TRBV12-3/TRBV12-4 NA CARSINIPYEQYF
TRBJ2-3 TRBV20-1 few CSASKVKISTDTQYF
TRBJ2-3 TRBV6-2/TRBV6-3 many CASSYSMDRHTDTQYF
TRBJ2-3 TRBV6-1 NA CASSEPLGARSTDTQYF
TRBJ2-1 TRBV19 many CASSGGPLYNEQFF
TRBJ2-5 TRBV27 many CASSLPGRVQYF
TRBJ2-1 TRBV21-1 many CASSKGTGGDLDNEQFF
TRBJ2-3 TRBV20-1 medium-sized CSAGQARTDTQYF
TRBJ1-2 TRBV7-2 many CASSRDSWGYTF
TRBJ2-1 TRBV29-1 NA CSALTSGGRYNEQFF
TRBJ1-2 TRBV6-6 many CASSYSYGYTF
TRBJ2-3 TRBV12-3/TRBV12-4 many CASSGTRASTDTQYF
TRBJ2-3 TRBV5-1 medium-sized CASSPSIAGFPDTQYF
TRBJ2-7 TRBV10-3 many CAISPDYEQYF
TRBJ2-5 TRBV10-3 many CAISDGRGIEETQYF
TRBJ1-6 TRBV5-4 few CASSFLNSPLHF
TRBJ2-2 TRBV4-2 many CASSHSPWVSPTGELFF
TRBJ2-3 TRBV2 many CASTERVVHTDTQYF
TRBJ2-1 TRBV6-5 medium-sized CASLGVGGYYNEQFF
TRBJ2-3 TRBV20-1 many CSARDLHSDTQYF
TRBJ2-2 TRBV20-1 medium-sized CSAPVAGGGLYNTGELFF
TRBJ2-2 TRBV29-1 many CSVEGPLSTGELFF
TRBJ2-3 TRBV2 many CATEVGLAGDGDTQYF
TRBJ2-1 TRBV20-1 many CSARYGGGYLNYNEQFF
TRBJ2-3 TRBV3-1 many CASSLTSGGPDTQYF
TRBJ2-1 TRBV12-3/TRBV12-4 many CASRGAAYEQFF
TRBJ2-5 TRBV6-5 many CASSYSSSGVETQYF
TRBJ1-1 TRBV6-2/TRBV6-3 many CASRGQWMNTEAFF
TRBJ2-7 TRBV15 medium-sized CATSGRPADEQYF
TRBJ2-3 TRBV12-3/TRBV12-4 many CASSLVPRTLGVRFTDTQYF
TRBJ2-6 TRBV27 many CASSPPYSGANVLTF
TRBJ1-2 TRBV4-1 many CASSRWGPIPNGYGYTF
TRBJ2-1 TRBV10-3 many CAISIRGYRDNEQFF
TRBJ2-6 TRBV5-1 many CASSPHTGTAVSGANVLTF
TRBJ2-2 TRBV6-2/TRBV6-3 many CASSNTGKGTGELFF